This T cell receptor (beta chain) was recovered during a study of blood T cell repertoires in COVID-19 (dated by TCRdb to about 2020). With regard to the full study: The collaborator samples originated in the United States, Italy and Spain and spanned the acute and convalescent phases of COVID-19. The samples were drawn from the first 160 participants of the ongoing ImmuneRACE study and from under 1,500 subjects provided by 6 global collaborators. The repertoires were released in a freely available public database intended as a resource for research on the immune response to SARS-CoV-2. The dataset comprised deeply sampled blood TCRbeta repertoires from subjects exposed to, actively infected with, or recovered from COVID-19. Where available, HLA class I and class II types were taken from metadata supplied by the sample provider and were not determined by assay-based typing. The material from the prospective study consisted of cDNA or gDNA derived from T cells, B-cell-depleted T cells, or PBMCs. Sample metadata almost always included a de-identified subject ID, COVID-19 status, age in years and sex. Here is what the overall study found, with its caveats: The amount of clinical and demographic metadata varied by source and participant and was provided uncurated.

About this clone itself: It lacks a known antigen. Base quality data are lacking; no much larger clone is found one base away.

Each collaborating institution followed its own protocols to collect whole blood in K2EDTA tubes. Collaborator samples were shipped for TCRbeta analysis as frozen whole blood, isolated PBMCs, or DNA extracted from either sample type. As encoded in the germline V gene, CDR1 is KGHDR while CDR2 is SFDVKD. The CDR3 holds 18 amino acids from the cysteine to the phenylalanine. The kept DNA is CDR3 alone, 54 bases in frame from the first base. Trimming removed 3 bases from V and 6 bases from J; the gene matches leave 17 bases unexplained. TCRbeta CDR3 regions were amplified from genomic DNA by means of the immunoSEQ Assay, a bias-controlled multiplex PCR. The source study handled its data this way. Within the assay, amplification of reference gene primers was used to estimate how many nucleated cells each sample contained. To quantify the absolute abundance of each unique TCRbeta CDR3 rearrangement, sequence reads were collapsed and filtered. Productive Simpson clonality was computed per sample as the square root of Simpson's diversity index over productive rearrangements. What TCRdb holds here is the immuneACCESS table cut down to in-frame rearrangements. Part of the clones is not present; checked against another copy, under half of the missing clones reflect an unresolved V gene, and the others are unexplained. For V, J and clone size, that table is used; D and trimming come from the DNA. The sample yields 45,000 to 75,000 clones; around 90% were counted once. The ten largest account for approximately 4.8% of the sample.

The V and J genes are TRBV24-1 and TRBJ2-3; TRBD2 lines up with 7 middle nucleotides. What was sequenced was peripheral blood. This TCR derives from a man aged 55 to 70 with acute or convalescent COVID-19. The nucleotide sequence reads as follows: TGTGCCACCAGTGATCCCGCGGGGCGGGAGAGGGGCGGGGATACGCAGTATTTT. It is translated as CATSDPAGRERGGDTQYF.